A selection of T cell receptor beta chains follows, all from one sample in a study of blood T cell repertoires in COVID-19. Here immunoSEQ multiplex PCR was the method, and the copy in TCRdb shows in-frame clones only, minus some. The sample has around 250,000 clones, roughly 84% seen once. Sample: peripheral blood. The source is a woman in her 40s who had recovered from COVID-19. Each CDR3 is given with its conserved first and last residue. Fields, in order: D gene, V gene, J gene, clone size, CDR3 DNA, CDR3 protein. The D gene is left open where the match is weak. Size values are once, few and many counts, or a class for expanded clones, and some rows have none.

d_call: -
v_call: TRBV7-9
j_call: TRBJ2-1
clone_size: once
cdr3_nt: TGTGCCAGCAGCTCCCCGAGGGGGGGGCAGTTCTTC
cdr3_aa: CASSSPRGGQFF

d_call: TRBD1
v_call: TRBV20-1
j_call: TRBJ1-1
clone_size: -
cdr3_nt: TGCAGTGCTGGAACAGGGGCTGAAGCTTTCTTT
cdr3_aa: CSAGTGAEAFF

d_call: -
v_call: TRBV4-2
j_call: TRBJ1-2
clone_size: -
cdr3_nt: TGTGCCAGCAGCCTTGACAGGATCAACTATGGCTACACCTTC
cdr3_aa: CASSLDRINYGYTF

d_call: -
v_call: TRBV5-4
j_call: TRBJ1-6
clone_size: once
cdr3_nt: TGTGCCAGCAGCTCCGGGAGGAGCTCCTATAATTCACCCCTCCACTTT
cdr3_aa: CASSSGRSSYNSPLHF

d_call: -
v_call: TRBV5-1
j_call: TRBJ2-2
clone_size: few
cdr3_nt: TGCGCCAGCAGCCTCGGACTCACCGGGGAGCTGTTTTTT
cdr3_aa: CASSLGLTGELFF

d_call: -
v_call: TRBV11-2
j_call: TRBJ2-2
clone_size: -
cdr3_nt: TGTGCCAGCAGCTCTCTACCCGGGGAGCTGTTTTTT
cdr3_aa: CASSSLPGELFF

d_call: -
v_call: TRBV3-1/TRBV3-2
j_call: TRBJ1-2
clone_size: -
cdr3_nt: TGTGCCAGCAGCCAAGATGAGGATGGCTACACCTTC
cdr3_aa: CASSQDEDGYTF

d_call: TRBD1
v_call: TRBV2
j_call: TRBJ1-1
clone_size: -
cdr3_nt: TGTGCCAGCAGTGATAGGGCAGGGGGTAGCACTGAAGCTTTCTTT
cdr3_aa: CASSDRAGGSTEAFF

d_call: TRBD2
v_call: TRBV7-2
j_call: TRBJ2-1
clone_size: once
cdr3_nt: TGTGCCAGCCTCCTAGCGGGGAGCTCCTACAATGAGCAGTTCTTC
cdr3_aa: CASLLAGSSYNEQFF

d_call: -
v_call: TRBV19
j_call: TRBJ1-1
clone_size: -
cdr3_nt: TGTGCCAGTAGTGTCGAGGGCAGGACTGAAGCTTTCTTT
cdr3_aa: CASSVEGRTEAFF

d_call: -
v_call: TRBV4-1
j_call: TRBJ2-2
clone_size: -
cdr3_nt: TGCGCCAGCAGCCCGTGGCGGGGACGATGGATCACCGGGGAGCTGTTTTTT
cdr3_aa: CASSPWRGRWITGELFF

d_call: -
v_call: TRBV28
j_call: TRBJ1-5
clone_size: -
cdr3_nt: TGTGCCAGCAGTTTAAGCAGCCAGGGACCCCAGCATTTT
cdr3_aa: CASSLSSQGPQHF

d_call: TRBD2
v_call: TRBV4-1
j_call: TRBJ2-3
clone_size: -
cdr3_nt: TGCGCCAGCAGCTATAGCGGGGGGGCGGGGGATACGCAGTATTTT
cdr3_aa: CASSYSGGAGDTQYF

d_call: TRBD1
v_call: TRBV2
j_call: TRBJ2-1
clone_size: -
cdr3_nt: TGTGTCAAGGACAGGGGAAGCGAGCAGTTCTTC
cdr3_aa: CVKDRGSEQFF

d_call: -
v_call: TRBV2
j_call: TRBJ1-1
clone_size: -
cdr3_nt: TGCCCGTCGGGGGGGGACGGCACTGAAGCTTTCTTT
cdr3_aa: CPSGGDGTEAFF

d_call: -
v_call: TRBV5-1
j_call: TRBJ2-3
clone_size: -
cdr3_nt: TGCGCCAGCAGCTCGGCGGGGCAGAAGGTCACAGATACGCAGTATTTT
cdr3_aa: CASSSAGQKVTDTQYF

d_call: TRBD1
v_call: TRBV12-3/TRBV12-4
j_call: TRBJ2-7
clone_size: -
cdr3_nt: TGTGCCAGCAGCTCCGGGACAGGGTTAGTACAGTACTTC
cdr3_aa: CASSSGTGLVQYF

d_call: -
v_call: TRBV11-3
j_call: TRBJ2-7
clone_size: -
cdr3_nt: TGTGCCAGCAGCTTGGGGGCCCTCTACGAGCAGTACTTC
cdr3_aa: CASSLGALYEQYF

d_call: TRBD1
v_call: TRBV30
j_call: TRBJ1-1
clone_size: -
cdr3_nt: TGTGCCTGGAGCGAGGGGGCCAACACTGAAGCTTTCTTT
cdr3_aa: CAWSEGANTEAFF

d_call: TRBD2
v_call: TRBV4-2
j_call: TRBJ2-5
clone_size: -
cdr3_nt: TGTGCCAGCAGCCCCGTGGGTTTTATAGCGGGGCCAAGGGAGACCCAGTACTTC
cdr3_aa: CASSPVGFIAGPRETQYF

d_call: -
v_call: TRBV19
j_call: TRBJ2-3
clone_size: -
cdr3_nt: TGTGCCAGTAGTATAGGTGGGACTCACGCAGATACGCAGTATTTT
cdr3_aa: CASSIGGTHADTQYF